Only one count was recorded for the clone carrying this T cell receptor (beta chain). Its specificity is not known. This sample stems from a study of CD8 T cells in Susac syndrome. Findings and caveats of the study: It was acknowledged in the study that the number of individuals who were included in its TCR sequencing and HLA analysis was relatively small.

The study sequenced TCR beta in blood CD8+ and CD4+ T cells. Negative isolation was applied to CD8+ and CD4+ T cells, and FACS enrichment was applied to TEMRA cells. Trimming pared 5 bases from V and 6 bases from J, leaving 17 bases between. The CDR3 sequence is 14 residues long. The germline gives CDR1 PRHDT, CDR2 FYEKMQ (reference sequence). It was with random hexamers that roughly 0.45 to 1 ug RNA was reverse transcribed. Across 54 Vbeta and 13 Jbeta, TCR beta CDR3 was amplified with immunoSEQ multiplex PCR. TCRdb independently ran MiXCR on the immunoSEQ multiplex PCR reads; one entry per CDR3 protein. This table has around 190,000 distinct CDR3 sequences, about 93% appearing once.

This chain uses TRBV13 with TRBJ2-7; unclear D gene. Source material: CD4+ T cells from PBMCs. The origin of this receptor is a human donor in good health. The CDR3 DNA follows: TGTGCCAGCAGCACAAGCCCTCCCTCGGTCGAGCAGTACTTC. Translated: CASSTSPPSVEQYF. The variable domain in full, completed from reference TRBV13 and TRBJ2-7, reads AAGVIQSPRHLIKEKRETATLKCYPIPRHDTVYWYQQGPGQDPQFLISFYEKMQSDKGSIPDRFSAQQFSDYHSELNMSSLELGDSALYFCASSTSPPSVEQYFGPGTRLTVT.